The T cell receptor (beta chain) described here comes from a study of T and B cells in COVID-19 patients. Study information: Of 20 to 25 active-infection patients, about 13 were critically ill with mechanical ventilation or extracorporeal membrane oxygenation. Study results and caveats: Blood from mildly ill patients while symptomatic, and early samples from severe cases, were scarce.

BIOMED2 TRB-A/B primer pools were used in multiplex TRB PCR. TCRdb re-derived calls from the multiplex PCR reads in MiXCR, one entry per CDR3 protein. In the table there are about 15,000 distinct CDR3 sequences, 25% to 30% of which are singletons. From blood, roughly 220-550 ng of genomic DNA served as TRB template. Regarding this clonotype: Antigen unknown.

V was clipped by 6 bases and J by 0 bases, with 18 bases between them. Germline loops: CDR1 MNHEY, CDR2 SVGEGT. This CDR3 contains 17 residues. This chain joins TRBV6-2 or TRBV6-3 and TRBJ2-1; D uncertain. Source material: blood. The TCR originated in a human donor who had recovered from COVID-19. The DNA of the CDR3 is TGTGCCAGCAGACCCCAATCCCCTGGCGGCTCCTACAATGAGCAGTTCTTC. Translated: CASRPQSPGGSYNEQFF.